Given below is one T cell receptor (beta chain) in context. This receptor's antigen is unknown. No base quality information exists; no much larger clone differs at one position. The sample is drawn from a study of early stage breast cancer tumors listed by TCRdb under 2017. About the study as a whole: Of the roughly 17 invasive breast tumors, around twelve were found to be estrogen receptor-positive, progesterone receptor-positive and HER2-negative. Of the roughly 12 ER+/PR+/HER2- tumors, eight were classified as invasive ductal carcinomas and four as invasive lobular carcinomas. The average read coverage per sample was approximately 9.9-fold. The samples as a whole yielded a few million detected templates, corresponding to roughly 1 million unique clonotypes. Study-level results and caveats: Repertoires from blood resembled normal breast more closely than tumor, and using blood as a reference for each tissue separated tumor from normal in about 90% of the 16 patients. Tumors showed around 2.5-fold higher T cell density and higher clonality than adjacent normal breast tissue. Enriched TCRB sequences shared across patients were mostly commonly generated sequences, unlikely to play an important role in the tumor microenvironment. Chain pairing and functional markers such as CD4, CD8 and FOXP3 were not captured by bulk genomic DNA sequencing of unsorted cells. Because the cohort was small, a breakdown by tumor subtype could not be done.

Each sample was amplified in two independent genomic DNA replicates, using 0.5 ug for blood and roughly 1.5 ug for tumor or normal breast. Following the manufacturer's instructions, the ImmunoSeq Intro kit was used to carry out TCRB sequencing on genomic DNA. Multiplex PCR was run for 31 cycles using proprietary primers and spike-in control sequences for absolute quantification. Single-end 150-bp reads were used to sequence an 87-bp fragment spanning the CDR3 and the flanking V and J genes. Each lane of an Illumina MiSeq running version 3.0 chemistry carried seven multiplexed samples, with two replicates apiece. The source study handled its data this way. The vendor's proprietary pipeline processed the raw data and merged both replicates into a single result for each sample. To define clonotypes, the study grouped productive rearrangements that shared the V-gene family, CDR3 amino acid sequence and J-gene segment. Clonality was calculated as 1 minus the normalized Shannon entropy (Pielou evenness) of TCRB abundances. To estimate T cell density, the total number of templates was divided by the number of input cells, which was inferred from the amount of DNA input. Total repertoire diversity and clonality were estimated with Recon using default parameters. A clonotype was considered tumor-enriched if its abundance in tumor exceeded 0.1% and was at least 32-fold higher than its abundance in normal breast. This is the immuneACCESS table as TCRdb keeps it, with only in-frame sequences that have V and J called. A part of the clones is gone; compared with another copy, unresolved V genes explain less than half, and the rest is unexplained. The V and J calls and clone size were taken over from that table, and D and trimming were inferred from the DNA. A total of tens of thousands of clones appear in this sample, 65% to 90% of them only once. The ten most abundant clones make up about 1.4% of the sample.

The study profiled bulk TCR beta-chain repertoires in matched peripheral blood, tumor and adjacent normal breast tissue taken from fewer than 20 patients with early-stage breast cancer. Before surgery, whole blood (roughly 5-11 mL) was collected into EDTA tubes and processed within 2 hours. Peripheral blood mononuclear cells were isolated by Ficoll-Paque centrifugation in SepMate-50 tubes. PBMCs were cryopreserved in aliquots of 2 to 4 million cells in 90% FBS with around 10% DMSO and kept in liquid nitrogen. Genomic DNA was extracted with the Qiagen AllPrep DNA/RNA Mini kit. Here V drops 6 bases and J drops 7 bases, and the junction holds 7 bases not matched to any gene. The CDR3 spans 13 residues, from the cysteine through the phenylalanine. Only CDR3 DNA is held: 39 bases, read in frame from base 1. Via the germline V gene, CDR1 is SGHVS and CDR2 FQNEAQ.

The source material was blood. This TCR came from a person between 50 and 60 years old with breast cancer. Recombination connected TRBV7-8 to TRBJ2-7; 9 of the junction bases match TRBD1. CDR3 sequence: CASRGQGHGEQYF. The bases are TGTGCCAGCAGGGGACAGGGCCATGGGGAGCAGTACTTC. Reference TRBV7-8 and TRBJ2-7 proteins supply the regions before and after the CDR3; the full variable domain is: GAGVSQSPRYKVAKRGQDVALRCDPISGHVSLFWYQQALGQGPEFLTYFQNEAQLDKSGLPSDRFFAERPEGSVSTLKIQRTQQEDSAVYLCASRGQGHGEQYFGPGTRLTVT.